The present entry profiles one TCR beta chain with its context. Its specificity is not known. This sample was included in a study of cytomegalovirus exposure and HLA in healthy donors. Study results and caveats: Later genetic work tied a missense DCLRE1C variant to beta-chain V and J trimming. CMV serostatus was the only recorded immune exposure for donors.

The PCR employed 60 Vbeta primers together with 13 Jbeta primers. Source study methods: Among the unique TCR beta chains that a later analysis counted, about 81 million in all, about 11 million were shared. The protocol was immunoSEQ multiplex PCR, while the TCRdb copy is restricted to in-frame clones and leaves out a portion. The DNA was the basis for D and trimming; V, J and clone size are from that table. The table includes about 230,000 clones, 75% to 90% detected once. Germline values: CDR1 LNHNV, CDR2 YYDKDF (reference sequence). This CDR3 region has 17 residues. Sequenced sample: PBMCs. The clonotype comes from a woman younger than 35 in good health and CMV-seronegative. The chain joins TRBV15 to TRBJ2-5; 9 bases are shared with TRBD2. The J call may be in error: the DNA end matches TRBJ2-7 better. The CDR3 DNA sequence: TGTGCCACCAGCAGAGATCGGTCTAGCGGGGATACCTACGAGCAGTACTTC. Translating it yields CATSRDRSSGDTYEQYF.